This T cell receptor beta chain stems from a study of T cell changes during pregnancy in multiple sclerosis. Assay used: immunoSEQ multiplex PCR; TCRdb lists only in-frame clones, some missing. This table holds fewer than 50,000 clones, 94% found once. Trimming cost V 4 bases and J 1 base; bases outside gene matches: 2. CDR3 size: 16 residues. Germline V lookup: CDR1 MNHNY, CDR2 SVGAGI (reference sequence). The receptor was isolated from a female donor with multiple sclerosis, enrolled in a pregnancy study. The source material was CD8+ T cells from peripheral blood mononuclear cells, sampled before pregnancy. V is TRBV6-6 and J is TRBJ2-1; 12 bases match TRBD2. CDR3 in amino acids: CASSLTSGGSYNEQFF. The CDR3 region has the DNA TGTGCCAGCAGTTTGACTAGCGGGGGTTCCTACAATGAGCAGTTCTTC.